This T cell receptor beta chain comes out of a study of metastatic and nonmetastatic thyroid tumors. Study conclusions and caveats: Significantly higher TCR beta diversity was reportedly seen in malignant thyroid tumors than benign nodules, in blood and tumor.

MiXCR reprocessed the PCR reads for TCRdb. The profile shows tens of thousands of clones, approximately 19% of them singletons. Ahead of thyroid surgery, no patient had received treatment of any kind. This clone was detected ten times or more. Its antigen is unidentified. The sequence was collected from a female donor with papillary thyroid cancer or a benign thyroid nodule (not recorded which). Some clones in this sample may be carry-over from other donors' samples. Sequenced: blood.

The CDR3 coding sequence is TGCAGTGCTAGGGCCTCTAGCGGGGAGAACTACAATGAGCAGTTCTTC. It yields the protein CSARASSGENYNEQFF. V gene TRBV20-1 combines with J gene TRBJ2-1; 9 bases map to TRBD2. Germline loops: CDR1 DFQATT, CDR2 SNEGSKA (reference sequence). The CDR3 totals 16 residues. V trimming: 3 bases; J trimming: 3 bases; junction bases outside the gene matches: 9.